This T cell receptor beta chain was profiled in a study of identical twins. A single record per CDR3 protein comes from TCRdb applying MiXCR to the 5' RACE reads. Of 550,000 to 700,000 distinct CDR3 sequences in the sample, around 20% are singletons; the top ten hold roughly 4.3%. General study results and limits: Interpretation of the results relied on cross-sectional statistical analysis and not on following the same donors.

This clonotype was seen just once. No antigen is known for it. V gave up 1 base and J gave up 4 bases, with 9 bases separating them. Germline assignment: CDR1 DFQATT and CDR2 SNEGSKA (reference sequence). CDR3 size: 13 residues. This same sample was also taken into another study, of T cells expressing NK-cell markers.

This chain links TRBV20-1 with TRBJ2-3, with D tentatively TRBD2 (5 bases). This clonotype was sampled from a young woman in good health. Source material: PBMCs. CDR3 DNA sequence: TGCAGTGCTAGAGCGGGGTCGGCAGATACGCAGTATTTT. This gives the protein CSARAGSADTQYF.